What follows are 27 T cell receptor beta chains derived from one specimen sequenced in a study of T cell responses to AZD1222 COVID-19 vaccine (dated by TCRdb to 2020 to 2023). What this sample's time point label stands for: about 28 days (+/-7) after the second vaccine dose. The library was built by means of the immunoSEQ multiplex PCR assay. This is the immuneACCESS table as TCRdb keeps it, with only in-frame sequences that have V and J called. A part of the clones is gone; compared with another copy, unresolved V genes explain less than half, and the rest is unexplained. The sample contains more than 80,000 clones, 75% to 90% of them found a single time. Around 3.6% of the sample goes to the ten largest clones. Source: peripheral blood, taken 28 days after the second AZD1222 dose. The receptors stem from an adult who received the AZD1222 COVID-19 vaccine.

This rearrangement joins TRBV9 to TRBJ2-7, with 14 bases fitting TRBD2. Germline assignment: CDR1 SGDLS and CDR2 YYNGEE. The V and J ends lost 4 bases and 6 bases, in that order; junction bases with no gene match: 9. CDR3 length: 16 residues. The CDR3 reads CASSSSGTSGRGEQYF. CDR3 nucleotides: TGTGCCAGCAGCTCCTCCGGGACTAGCGGGAGAGGCGAGCAGTACTTC.

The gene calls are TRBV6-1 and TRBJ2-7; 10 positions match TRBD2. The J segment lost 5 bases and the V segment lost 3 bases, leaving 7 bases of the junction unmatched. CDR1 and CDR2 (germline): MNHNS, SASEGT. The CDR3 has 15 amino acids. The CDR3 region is CASSDLLAGRDEQYF. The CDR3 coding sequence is TGTGCCAGCAGTGATCTACTAGCGGGAAGGGACGAGCAGTACTTC.

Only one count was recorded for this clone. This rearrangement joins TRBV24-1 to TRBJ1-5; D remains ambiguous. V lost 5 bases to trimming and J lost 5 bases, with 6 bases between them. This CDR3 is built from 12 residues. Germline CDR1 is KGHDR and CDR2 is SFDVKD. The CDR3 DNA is TGTGCCACCAGTGGGTTCGATCAGCCCCAGCATTTT. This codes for CATSGFDQPQHF.

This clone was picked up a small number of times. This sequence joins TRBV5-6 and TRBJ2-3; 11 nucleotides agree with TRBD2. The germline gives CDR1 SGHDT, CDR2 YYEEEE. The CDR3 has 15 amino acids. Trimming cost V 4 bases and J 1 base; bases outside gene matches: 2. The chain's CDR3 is CASSVLAGGTDTQYF. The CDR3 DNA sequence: TGTGCCAGCAGCGTACTAGCGGGGGGCACAGATACGCAGTATTTT. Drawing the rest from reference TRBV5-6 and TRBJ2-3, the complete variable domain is DAGVTQSPTHLIKTRGQQVTLRCSPKSGHDTVSWYQQALGQGPQFIFQYYEEEERQRGNFPDRFSGHQFPNYSSELNVNALLLGDSALYLCASSVLAGGTDTQYFGPGTRLTVL.

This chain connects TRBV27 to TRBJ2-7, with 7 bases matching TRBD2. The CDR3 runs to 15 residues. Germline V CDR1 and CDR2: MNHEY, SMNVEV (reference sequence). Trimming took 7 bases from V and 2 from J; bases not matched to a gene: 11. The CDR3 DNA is TGTGCCAGCACCCTCGGGCTAGCGGTTACCTACGAGCAGTACTTC. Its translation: CASTLGLAVTYEQYF.

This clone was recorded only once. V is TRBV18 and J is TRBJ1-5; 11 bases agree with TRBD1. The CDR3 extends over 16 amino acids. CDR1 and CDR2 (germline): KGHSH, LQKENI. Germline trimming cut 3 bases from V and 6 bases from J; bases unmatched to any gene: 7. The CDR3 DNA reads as TGTGCCAGCTCACCCGGGACAGGGGGTAGTCGTCAGCCCCAGCATTTT. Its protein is CASSPGTGGSRQPQHF.

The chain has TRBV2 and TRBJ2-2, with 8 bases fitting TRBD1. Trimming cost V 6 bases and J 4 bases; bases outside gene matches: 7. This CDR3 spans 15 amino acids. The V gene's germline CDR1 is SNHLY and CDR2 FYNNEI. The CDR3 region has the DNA TGTGCCAGCAGGGCGGGGACAGGATTCACCGGGGAGCTGTTTTTT. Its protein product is CASRAGTGFTGELFF.

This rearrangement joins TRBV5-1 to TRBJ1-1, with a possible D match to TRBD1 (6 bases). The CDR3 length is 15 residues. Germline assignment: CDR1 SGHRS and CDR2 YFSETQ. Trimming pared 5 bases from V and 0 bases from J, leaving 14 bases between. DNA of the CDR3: TGCGCCAGCAGTTTTGGGGACACCATGAACACTGAAGCTTTCTTT. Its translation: CASSFGDTMNTEAFF.

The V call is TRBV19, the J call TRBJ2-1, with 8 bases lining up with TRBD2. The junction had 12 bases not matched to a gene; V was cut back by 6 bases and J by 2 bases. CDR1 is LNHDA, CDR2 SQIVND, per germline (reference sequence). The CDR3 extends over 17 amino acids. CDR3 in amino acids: CASSAGGAGVAYNEQFF. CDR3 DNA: TGTGCCAGTAGCGCGGGGGGCGCGGGGGTCGCCTACAATGAGCAGTTCTTC. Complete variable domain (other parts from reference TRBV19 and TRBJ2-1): DGGITQSPKYLFRKEGQNVTLSCEQNLNHDAMYWYRQDPGQGLRLIYYSQIVNDFQKGDIAEGYSVSREKKESFPLTVTSAQKNPTAFYLCASSAGGAGVAYNEQFFGPGTRLTVL.

The CDR3 DNA reads TGCGCCAGCAATAGACTAGCGGGGGGGCCGAGGAATGAGCAGTTCTTC. Its translation is CASNRLAGGPRNEQFF. The V and J genes are TRBV5-1 and TRBJ2-1; TRBD2 aligns across 14 bases. Trimming cost V 6 bases and J 7 bases; bases outside gene matches: 9. The V gene's germline CDR1 is SGHRS and CDR2 YFSETQ. This CDR3 is built from 16 residues.

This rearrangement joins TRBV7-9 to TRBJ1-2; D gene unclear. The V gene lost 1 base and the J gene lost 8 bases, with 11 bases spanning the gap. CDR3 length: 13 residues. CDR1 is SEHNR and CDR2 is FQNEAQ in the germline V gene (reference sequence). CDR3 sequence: CASSLVGIGGYTF. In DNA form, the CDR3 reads TGTGCCAGCAGCTTAGTAGGTATCGGCGGCTACACCTTC.

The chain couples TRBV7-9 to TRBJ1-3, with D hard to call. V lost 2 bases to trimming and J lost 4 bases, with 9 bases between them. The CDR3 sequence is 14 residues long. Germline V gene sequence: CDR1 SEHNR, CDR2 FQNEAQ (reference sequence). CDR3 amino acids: CASSLRDGGNTIYF. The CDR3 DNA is TGTGCCAGCAGCTTAAGGGATGGGGGAAACACCATATATTTT. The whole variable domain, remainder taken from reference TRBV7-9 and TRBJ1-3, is DTGVSQNPRHKITKRGQNVTFRCDPISEHNRLYWYRQTLGQGPEFLTYFQNEAQLEKSRLLSDRFSAERPKGSFSTLEIQRTEQGDSAMYLCASSLRDGGNTIYFGEGSWLTVV.

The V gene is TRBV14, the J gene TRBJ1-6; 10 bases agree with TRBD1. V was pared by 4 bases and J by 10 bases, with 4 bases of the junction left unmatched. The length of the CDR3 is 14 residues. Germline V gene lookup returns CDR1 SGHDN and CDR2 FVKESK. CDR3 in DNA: TGTGCCAGCAGCCCGACAGGGGGCCGATCACCCCTCCACTTT. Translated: CASSPTGGRSPLHF.

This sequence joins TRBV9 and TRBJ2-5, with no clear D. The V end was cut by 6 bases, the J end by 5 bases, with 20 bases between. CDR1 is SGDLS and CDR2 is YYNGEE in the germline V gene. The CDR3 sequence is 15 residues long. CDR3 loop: CASTRHLTEVETQYF. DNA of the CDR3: TGTGCCAGCACCAGACACCTAACGGAAGTGGAGACCCAGTACTTC. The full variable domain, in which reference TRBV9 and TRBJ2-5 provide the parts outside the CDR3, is DSGVTQTPKHLITATGQRVTLRCSPRSGDLSVYWYQQSLDQGLQFLIQYYNGEERAKGNILERFSAQQFPDLHSELNLSSLELGDSALYFCASTRHLTEVETQYFGPGTRLLVL.

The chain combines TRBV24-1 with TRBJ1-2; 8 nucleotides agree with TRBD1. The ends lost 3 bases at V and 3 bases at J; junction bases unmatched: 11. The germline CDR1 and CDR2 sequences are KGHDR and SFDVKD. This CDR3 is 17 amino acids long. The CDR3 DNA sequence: TGTGCCACCAGTGATGACTCCGACAGGGGCAGTTACTATGGCTACACCTTC. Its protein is CATSDDSDRGSYYGYTF.

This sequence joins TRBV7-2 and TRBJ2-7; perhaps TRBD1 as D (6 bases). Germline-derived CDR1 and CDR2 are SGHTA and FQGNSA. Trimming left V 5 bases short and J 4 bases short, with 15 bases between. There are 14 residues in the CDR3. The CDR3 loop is CASSPRQDSYEQYF. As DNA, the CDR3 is TGTGCCAGCAGCCCCCGCCAGGACAGTTACGAGCAGTACTTC.

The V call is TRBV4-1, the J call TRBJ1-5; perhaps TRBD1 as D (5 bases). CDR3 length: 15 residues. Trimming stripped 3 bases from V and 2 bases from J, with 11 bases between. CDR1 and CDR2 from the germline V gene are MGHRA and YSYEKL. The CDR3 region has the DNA TGCGCCAGCAGCCAGACGGGGGGGGGCAATCAGCCCCAGCATTTT. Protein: CASSQTGGGNQPQHF.

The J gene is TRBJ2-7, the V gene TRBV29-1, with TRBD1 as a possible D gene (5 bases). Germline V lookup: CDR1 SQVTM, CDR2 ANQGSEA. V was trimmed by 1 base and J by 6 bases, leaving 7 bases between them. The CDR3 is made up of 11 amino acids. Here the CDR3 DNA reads TGCAGCGTTGAAGGCAGGGCCGAGCAGTACTTC. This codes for CSVEGRAEQYF.

CDR3 sequence (DNA): TGTGCCAGCAGCGCTATGGGACAGATCTACGAGCAGTACTTC. This encodes CASSAMGQIYEQYF. The rearrangement joins TRBV2 to TRBJ2-7; 7 nucleotides line up with TRBD1. Losses at the gene ends were 6 bases for V and 3 bases for J; bases not matched to a gene: 8. The CDR3 is 14 amino acids. Germline values: CDR1 SNHLY, CDR2 FYNNEI.

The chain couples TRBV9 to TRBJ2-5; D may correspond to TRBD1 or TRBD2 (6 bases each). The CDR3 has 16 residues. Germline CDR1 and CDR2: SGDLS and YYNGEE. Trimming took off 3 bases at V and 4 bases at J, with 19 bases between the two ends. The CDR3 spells CASSANEGGSRETQYF. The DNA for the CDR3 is TGTGCCAGCAGCGCGAATGAGGGGGGCTCGAGAGAGACCCAGTACTTC.

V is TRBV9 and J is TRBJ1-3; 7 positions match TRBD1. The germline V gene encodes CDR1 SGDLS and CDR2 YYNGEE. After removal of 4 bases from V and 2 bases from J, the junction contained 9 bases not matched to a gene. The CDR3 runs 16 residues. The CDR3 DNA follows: TGTGCCAGCAGCCTAACACCCGGGACAGCTGGAAACACCATATATTTT. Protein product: CASSLTPGTAGNTIYF.

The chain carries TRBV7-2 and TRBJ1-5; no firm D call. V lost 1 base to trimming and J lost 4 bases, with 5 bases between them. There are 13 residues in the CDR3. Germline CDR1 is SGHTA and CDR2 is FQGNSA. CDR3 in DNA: TGTGCCAGCAGCTTAGGGCTGAATCAGCCCCAGCATTTT. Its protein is CASSLGLNQPQHF.

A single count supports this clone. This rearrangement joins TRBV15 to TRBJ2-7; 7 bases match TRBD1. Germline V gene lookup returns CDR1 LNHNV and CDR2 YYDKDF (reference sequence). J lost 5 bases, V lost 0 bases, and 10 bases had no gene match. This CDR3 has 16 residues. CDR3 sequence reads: CATSRDFDRALNEQYF. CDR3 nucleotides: TGTGCCACCAGCAGAGATTTTGACAGGGCCCTGAACGAGCAGTACTTC.

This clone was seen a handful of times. CDR3 sequence (DNA): TGTGCCAGCAGTTTCCAAGGACAGTCCAATCAGCCCCAGCATTTT. This gives the protein CASSFQGQSNQPQHF. The genes are TRBV28 and TRBJ1-5; a possible D gene is TRBD1 (6 bases). With 3 bases removed from V and 3 bases from J, the gap between germline ends came to 12 bases. The CDR3 is made up of 15 amino acids. Germline V gene sequence: CDR1 MDHEN, CDR2 SYDVKM.

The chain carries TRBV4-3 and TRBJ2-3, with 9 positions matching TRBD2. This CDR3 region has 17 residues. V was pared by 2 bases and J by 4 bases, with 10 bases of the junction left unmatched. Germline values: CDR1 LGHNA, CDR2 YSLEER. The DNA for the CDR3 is TGCGCCAGCAGCCAATTTTCTGGCCTAGCGGGATCAGATACGCAGTATTTT. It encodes CASSQFSGLAGSDTQYF.

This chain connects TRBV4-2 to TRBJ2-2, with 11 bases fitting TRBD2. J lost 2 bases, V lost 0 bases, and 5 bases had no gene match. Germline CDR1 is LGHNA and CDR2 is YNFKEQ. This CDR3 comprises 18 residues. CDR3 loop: CASSQDPSGGFNTGELFF. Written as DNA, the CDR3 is TGTGCCAGCAGCCAAGATCCTAGCGGGGGGTTTAACACCGGGGAGCTGTTTTTT.

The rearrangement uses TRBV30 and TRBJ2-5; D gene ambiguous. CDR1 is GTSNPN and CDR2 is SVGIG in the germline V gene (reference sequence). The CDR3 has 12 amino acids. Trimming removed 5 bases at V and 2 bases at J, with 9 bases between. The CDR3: CAWGQAQETQYF. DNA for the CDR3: TGTGCCTGGGGGCAGGCTCAAGAGACCCAGTACTTC. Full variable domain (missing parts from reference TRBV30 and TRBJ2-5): SQTIHQWPATLVQPVGSPLSLECTVEGTSNPNLYWYRQAAGRGLQLLFYSVGIGQISSEVPQNLSASRPQDRQFILSSKKLLLSDSGFYLCAWGQAQETQYFGPGTRLLVL.